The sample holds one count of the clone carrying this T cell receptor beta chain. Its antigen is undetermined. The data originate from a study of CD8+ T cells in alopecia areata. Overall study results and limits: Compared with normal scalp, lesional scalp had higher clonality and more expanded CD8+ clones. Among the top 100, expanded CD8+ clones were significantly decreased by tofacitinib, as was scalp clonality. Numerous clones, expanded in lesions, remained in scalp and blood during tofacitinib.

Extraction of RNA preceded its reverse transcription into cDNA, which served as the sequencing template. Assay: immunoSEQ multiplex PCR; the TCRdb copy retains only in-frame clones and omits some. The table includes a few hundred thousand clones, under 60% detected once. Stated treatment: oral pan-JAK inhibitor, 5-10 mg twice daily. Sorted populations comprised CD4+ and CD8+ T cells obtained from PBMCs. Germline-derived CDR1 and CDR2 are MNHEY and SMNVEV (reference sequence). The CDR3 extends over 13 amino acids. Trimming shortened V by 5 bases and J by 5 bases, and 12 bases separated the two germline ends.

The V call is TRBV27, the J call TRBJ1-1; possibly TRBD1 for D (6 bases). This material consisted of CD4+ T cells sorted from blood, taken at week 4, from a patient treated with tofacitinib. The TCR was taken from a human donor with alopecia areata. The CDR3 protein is CASSQQGWTEAFF. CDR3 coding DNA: TGTGCCAGCAGTCAACAGGGTTGGACTGAAGCTTTCTTT.